These 9 T cell receptor beta chains share one sample of origin, sequenced in a study of T cells after yellow fever vaccination. Using its own MiXCR run on the 5' RACE reads, TCRdb lists one record per CDR3 protein. The table has 350,000 to 450,000 distinct CDR3 sequences, 6.2% seen once. The sequencing here drew on PBMCs, taken 5 days after the yellow fever booster vaccination. All receptors come from a man aged 25 to 40 who received the YFV17D yellow fever vaccine.

This clonotype has a count of ten or more. The chain is built from TRBV30 and TRBJ2-7; TRBD2 agrees at 11 bases. The length of the CDR3 is 12 residues. The ends lost 4 bases at V and 9 bases at J; junction bases unmatched: 5. Germline values: CDR1 GTSNPN, CDR2 SVGIG (reference sequence). The CDR3 nucleotides read TGTGCCTGGAATAGCGGGAGGGCAGGGCAGTACTTC. It yields the protein CAWNSGRAGQYF.

This clonotype has at least ten counts. The chain links TRBV2 to TRBJ1-5; D is unresolved. CDR1 and CDR2 from the germline V gene are SNHLY and FYNNEI. The CDR3 consists of 13 residues. With 10 bases removed from V and 1 base from J, the gap between germline ends came to 11 bases. This CDR3 reads CATERESNQPQHF. The DNA for the CDR3 is TGTGCCACTGAGAGGGAGAGCAATCAGCCCCAGCATTTT. The full variable domain, in which reference TRBV2 and TRBJ1-5 provide the parts outside the CDR3, is EPEVTQTPSHQVTQMGQEVILRCVPISNHLYFYWYRQILGQKVEFLVSFYNNEISEKSEIFDDQFSVERPDGSNFTLKIRSTKLEDSAMYFCATERESNQPQHFGDGTRLSIL.

This clonotype was detected many times. The V and J genes are TRBV9 and TRBJ1-2; tentatively, D is TRBD1 (5 bases). This CDR3 is built from 11 residues. V was pared by 3 bases and J by 14 bases, with 14 bases between. From germline, CDR1 is SGDLS and CDR2 YYNGEE. The CDR3 spells CASSGTGTETF. The CDR3 DNA follows: TGTGCCAGCAGCGGAACTGGGACTGAGACCTTC.

This clonotype turned up a few times. V gene TRBV12-3 or TRBV12-4 combines with J gene TRBJ2-1; D is perhaps TRBD1 (5 bases). The V end was cut by 2 bases, the J end by 7 bases, with 9 bases between. The CDR3 sequence is 13 residues long. The DNA of the CDR3 is TGTGCCAGCAGTTTATGGGGCGATAATGAGCAGTTCTTC. This encodes CASSLWGDNEQFF.

This clonotype was counted only a few times. The chain has TRBV10-3 and TRBJ1-1; D is uncertain. V was pared by 8 bases and J by 2 bases, with 12 bases between. CDR1 is ENHRY, CDR2 SYGVKD, per germline. The CDR3 is 13 residues long. CDR3 residues: CAIRTDRNTEAFF. As DNA, the CDR3 is TGTGCCATCCGGACGGACCGTAACACTGAAGCTTTCTTT.

Many counts were recorded for this clonotype. This chain joins TRBV9 and TRBJ1-1; 7 bases map to TRBD1. Germline values: CDR1 SGDLS, CDR2 YYNGEE. Unmatched junction bases numbered 2, after V lost 3 bases and J lost 0 bases. The CDR3 is 14 amino acids. CDR3 region: CASSGGTVNTEAFF. The CDR3, as DNA: TGTGCCAGCAGCGGGGGGACAGTGAACACTGAAGCTTTCTTT.

This clonotype was detected ten times or more. The chain links TRBV28 to TRBJ2-2, with 8 bases lining up with TRBD2. Germline V gene lookup returns CDR1 MDHEN and CDR2 SYDVKM. The CDR3 contains 17 residues. V dropped 7 bases and J dropped 0; count of bases not matched to a gene: 10. The CDR3 spells CASTTSPGGSNTGELFF. The CDR3 DNA reads TGTGCCAGCACCACATCCCCGGGGGGGTCGAACACCGGGGAGCTGTTTTTT.

This clonotype showed up many times. The chain links TRBV7-2 to TRBJ2-3; no reliable D call. Germline loops: CDR1 SGHTA, CDR2 FQGNSA. The CDR3 has 17 residues. Trimming took 1 base from V and 3 from J, leaving 17 bases between them. CDR3 residues: CASSLVGPEDITDTQYF. For the CDR3, the DNA is TGTGCCAGCAGCTTAGTCGGTCCGGAAGATATAACAGATACGCAGTATTTT.

This clonotype was observed a few times. The rearrangement links TRBV20-1 to TRBJ2-5; D unclear. V lost 6 bases, J lost 3 bases, and 17 bases lay in between. The CDR3 runs 14 residues. The germline CDR1 and CDR2 sequences are DFQATT and SNEGSKA (reference sequence). DNA for the CDR3: TGCAGTGCAAGTGACTCTTATCTGGAAGAGACCCAGTACTTC. This encodes CSASDSYLEETQYF.